What follows describes a single T cell receptor (beta chain). The ends lost 1 base at V and 6 bases at J; junction bases unmatched: 6. The germline V gene encodes CDR1 SGHNT and CDR2 YYREEE (reference sequence). The CDR3 is 15 amino acids. This sample stems from a study of OX40 agonist ivuxolimab in advanced cancers. Study overall: The patients received agonistic anti-OX40 (CD134) antibody ivuxolimab. Patients received ivuxolimab, an intravenous treatment, every 2 weeks at 0.01 to 10 mg/kg. The dose-escalation cohort had hepatocellular carcinoma, melanoma, renal cell or head and neck cancer. Partial responses, seen in three patients, involved one hepatocellular carcinoma and two cutaneous melanomas.

Sequencing was performed with immunoSEQ multiplex PCR; in TCRdb, only in-frame clones are kept and a portion is missing. The table has approximately 52,000 clones, more than 75% seen once. Specimen: CD4+ or CD8+ T cells sorted from blood, collected in a trial of the OX40 agonist ivuxolimab. This sequence joins TRBV5-4 and TRBJ2-7, with 11 bases fitting TRBD2. The TCR was taken from an adult with an advanced solid tumor such as melanoma, head and neck, liver or kidney cancer. This chain's CDR3 is CASSLTSGSSLEQYF. CDR3 sequence (DNA): TGTGCCAGCAGCTTGACTAGCGGGAGTTCTCTCGAGCAGTACTTC. Variable domain in full (rest from reference TRBV5-4 and TRBJ2-7): ETGVTQSPTHLIKTRGQQVTLRCSSQSGHNTVSWYQQALGQGPQFIFQYYREEENGRGNFPPRFSGLQFPNYSSELNVNALELDDSALYLCASSLTSGSSLEQYFGPGTRLTVT.